The table lists the clone carrying this TCR beta chain with many counts. According to the study, TCR beta libraries were built with iRepertoire HTBI primers and CDR3-region Arm-PCR. TCRdb reprocessed the multiplex PCR reads with MiXCR, giving one entry per CDR3 protein. Among almost 350,000 distinct CDR3 sequences, around 19% were seen once, and the ten largest hold over 25%. These data belong to a study of regulatory T cells in long-lasting Graves disease. The time point was: persistent/refractory GD, antithyroid drugs over 5 years with positive TRAb. From PBMCs, RNA was extracted and then used to make the TCR library. American Thyroid Association guidelines were used to diagnose Graves' disease. Patients all came to the study from an endocrinology department in Xi'an, China. The material was peripheral blood mononuclear cells (PBMCs), obtained when the disease was refractory, from a patient treated with antithyroid drugs. The sequence was obtained from a female donor with Graves disease.

The CDR3: CASSRRGGYTF. Written as DNA, the CDR3 is TGTGCCAGCAGCCGACGGGGTGGCTACACCTTC. The chain is built from TRBV28 and TRBJ1-2; D gene unclear. Germline CDR1 MDHEN, CDR2 SYDVKM. The V and J ends lost 6 bases and 7 bases respectively, with 9 bases between them. The CDR3 extends over 11 amino acids.